This TCR beta chain was sequenced for a study of response to subunit inactivated influenza vaccine. Trimming took 6 bases from V and 6 from J, leaving 15 bases between them. Looked up from germline, CDR1 is MDHEN and CDR2 is SYDVKM. This CDR3 region has 14 residues. A few counts support this clonotype. The antigen is unknown. One entry per CDR3 protein results from TCRdb running MiXCR on the RT-PCR reads. The sample records about 160,000 distinct CDR3 sequences, about 10% being singletons. Findings of the study overall: Authors suggested seasonal influenza vaccinations each recruit few new T cells.

The sequence was obtained from a man between 45 and 75 years old who received an inactivated influenza vaccine. Sample: CD8+ T cells sorted from PBMCs, taken less than 25 months after vaccination. This chain joins TRBV28 and TRBJ2-1; no reliable D call. CDR3 coding DNA: TGTGCCAGCAGGAGTTTGTATTGGGGCAATGAGCAGTTCTTC. It yields the protein CASRSLYWGNEQFF.